These 10 T cell receptor beta chains originate from one sample sequenced in a study of T cell repertoires in cytomegalovirus infection. TCRdb used MiXCR to reprocess the reads, holding one entry per CDR3 protein. The table shows over 300,000 distinct CDR3 sequences, with 9.5% occurring only once. The sample consisted of PBMCs. Every receptor here comes from a human donor in good health (CMV status not recorded). Some clones in this sample may be carry-over from other donors' samples.

The chain recombines TRBV20-1 with TRBJ1-5; 11 bases agree with TRBD1. CDR3 size: 13 residues. Per germline, CDR1 DFQATT and CDR2 SNEGSKA (reference sequence). Unmatched junction bases numbered 3, after V lost 5 bases and J lost 6 bases. The chain's CDR3 is CSAPGQGAQPQHF. In DNA form, the CDR3 reads TGCAGTGCTCCCGGACAGGGGGCTCAGCCCCAGCATTTT.

This chain connects TRBV19 to TRBJ1-1, with 7 bases lining up with TRBD1. Germline CDR1 and CDR2: LNHDA and SQIVND (reference sequence). Trimming removed 8 bases from V and 2 bases from J; junction bases left unmatched: 14. The CDR3 is made up of 16 amino acids. CDR3 nucleotide sequence: TGTGCCAGTCTTCGCTCGGACAGGTGGGGTAACACTGAAGCTTTCTTT. Its translation: CASLRSDRWGNTEAFF.

In DNA form, the CDR3 reads TGTGCCAGCAGCCGACGCGGGGGGCTGAATGAGCAGTTCTTC. This encodes CASSRRGGLNEQFF. The V and J genes are TRBV11-3 and TRBJ2-1, with TRBD2 matching 8 bases. The CDR3 length is 14 residues. The junction had 7 bases not matched to a gene; V was cut back by 5 bases and J by 7 bases. Germline CDR1 reads SGHNT; CDR2 reads YENEEA.

This clonotype was found many times. The rearrangement links TRBV7-2 to TRBJ2-7; TRBD1 matches 10 bases. The germline V gene encodes CDR1 SGHTA and CDR2 FQGNSA. The CDR3 has 14 amino acids. With V trimmed by 5 bases and J by 2 bases, 3 bases remained unmatched. CDR3 in amino acids: CASSTTGGPYEQYF. In nucleotides, the CDR3 is TGTGCCAGCAGCACGACAGGGGGCCCCTACGAGCAGTACTTC. The full variable domain, completed using reference TRBV7-2 and TRBJ2-7, is GAGVSQSPSNKVTEKGKDVELRCDPISGHTALYWYRQSLGQGLEFLIYFQGNSAPDKSGLPSDRFSAERTGGSVSTLTIQRTQQEDSAVYLCASSTTGGPYEQYFGPGTRLTVT.

The table lists this clonotype with a few counts. For the CDR3, the DNA is TGTGCCAGCAGCTTGATGGGGGGGATCAATCAGCCCCAGCATTTT. Its protein is CASSLMGGINQPQHF. The chain employs TRBV5-6 and TRBJ1-5, with D perhaps TRBD1 (5 bases). The CDR3 extends over 15 amino acids. Germline lookup yields CDR1 SGHDT and CDR2 YYEEEE. V lost 1 base, J lost 3 bases, and 11 bases lay in between.

In this sample, this clonotype turned up many times. The gene calls are TRBV7-9 and TRBJ2-7; D is possibly TRBD2 (5 bases). CDR1 is SEHNR and CDR2 is FQNEAQ in the germline V gene (reference sequence). The CDR3 runs 17 residues. V shed 7 bases and J shed 2 bases, with 24 bases lying between them. The CDR3 loop is CASTPKERRDTPYEQYF. Here the CDR3 DNA reads TGTGCCAGCACCCCAAAGGAACGTCGGGATACCCCCTACGAGCAGTACTTC.

As regards this clonotype: Possible read error: a much larger clone is one base away. The gene calls are TRBV7-3 and TRBJ2-3, with 7 positions matching TRBD2. V shed 3 bases, J shed 3 bases, and the junction held 6 bases outside the gene matches. Germline V lookup: CDR1 SGHTA, CDR2 FQGTGA. The CDR3 spans 15 residues. In DNA form, the CDR3 reads TGTGCCAGCAGCTTTCGCCGGACTAGAACAGATACGCAGTATTTT. Protein: CASSFRRTRTDTQYF. Looking up the rest from reference TRBV7-3 and TRBJ2-3 gives the full variable domain: GAGVSQTPSNKVTEKGKYVELRCDPISGHTALYWYRQSLGQGPEFLIYFQGTGAADDSGLPNDRFFAVRPEGSVSTLKIQRTERGDSAVYLCASSFRRTRTDTQYFGPGTRLTVL.

On this clonotype itself: A much larger clone differs by one base, so this may be a read error. The CDR3 coding sequence is TGTGCCAGCAGCTTTGGACTAGTGGGAGAAGAGACCCAGTACTTC. Protein product: CASSFGLVGEETQYF. This sequence joins TRBV7-7 and TRBJ2-5, with 7 positions matching TRBD2. Trimming cost V 3 bases and J 3 bases; bases outside gene matches: 7. This CDR3 region has 15 residues. Germline loops: CDR1 SSHAT, CDR2 FNYEAQ (reference sequence).

This clonotype has ten or more counts. The V gene is TRBV2, the J gene TRBJ2-1, with D possibly TRBD1 on 6 matching bases. Trimming took 8 bases from V and 9 from J, leaving 17 bases between them. CDR1 and CDR2 from the germline V gene are SNHLY and FYNNEI. CDR3 length: 13 amino acids. CDR3 DNA: TGTGCCAGCCGAATCCAGGGGTCGGGTGAGCAGTTCTTC. It is translated as CASRIQGSGEQFF. The full variable domain, in which reference TRBV2 and TRBJ2-1 provide the parts outside the CDR3, is EPEVTQTPSHQVTQMGQEVILRCVPISNHLYFYWYRQILGQKVEFLVSFYNNEISEKSEIFDDQFSVERPDGSNFTLKIRSTKLEDSAMYFCASRIQGSGEQFFGPGTRLTVL.

Points on this clonotype: This may come from a read error, since a much larger clone is one base off. V and J are TRBV23-1 and TRBJ2-1; no firm D call. TRBV23-1 carries the ORF label, with uncertain function. The CDR3 spans 12 residues. CDR3 region: CASSQDDNEQLF. As DNA, the CDR3 is TGCGCCAGCAGTCAAGACGACAATGAGCAGCTCTTC.